Below, 22 T cell receptor beta chains from the same sample are listed, as sequenced in a study of spatial heterogeneity in lung cancer. Described time point: blood at routine non-recurrence follow-up after resection. TCRdb redid the calling of the 5' RACE reads with MiXCR, one entry per CDR3 protein. There are about 43,000 distinct CDR3 sequences in the sample; more than 20% occur only once, and about 7.7% lies in the top ten. Material: PBMCs, obtained at follow-up. The receptors originated from a female donor with early-stage non-small cell lung cancer.

At least ten counts were recorded for this clonotype. The conserved closing phenylalanine or tryptophan is absent in this CDR3, likely reflecting a read error. No DNA is shown, since the ends of the CDR3 on it are uncertain; the CDR3 is the one TCRdb lists. The chain combines TRBV7-8 with TRBJ2-5; the tabulated D call, TRBD2, remains unverified against the DNA. Germline V gene lookup returns CDR1 SGHVS and CDR2 FQNEAQ. The CDR3 extends over 11 residues, inclusive of both ends. The CDR3: CASSLGDYVYL.

This chain connects TRBV28 to TRBJ2-3, with 7 bases lining up with TRBD2. The germline V gene encodes CDR1 MDHEN and CDR2 SYDVKM. Losses at the gene ends were 3 bases for V and 4 bases for J; bases not matched to a gene: 13. The CDR3 loop spans 17 amino acids. DNA of the CDR3: TGTGCCAGCAGTTTCTACCCGACAGTAGGGAGGGCAGATACGCAGTATTTT. It specifies CASSFYPTVGRADTQYF. Complete variable domain (other parts from reference TRBV28 and TRBJ2-3): DVKVTQSSRYLVKRTGEKVFLECVQDMDHENMFWYRQDPGLGLRLIYFSYDVKMKEKGDIPEGYSVSREKKERFSLILESASTNQTSMYLCASSFYPTVGRADTQYFGPGTRLTVL.

The chain carries TRBV7-6 and TRBJ2-5; D is ambiguous. This CDR3 contains 13 residues. Germline values: CDR1 SGHVS, CDR2 FNYEAQ. V shed 4 bases and J shed 3 bases, with 9 bases lying between them. The CDR3 protein is CASSSGPKETQYF. In DNA form, the CDR3 reads TGTGCCAGCAGCTCCGGACCCAAAGAGACCCAGTACTTC.

This clonotype showed up just a few times. The CDR3 reads CASSTTGDSGELFF. The CDR3 nucleotides are TGCGCCAGCAGCACCACAGGGGATTCCGGGGAGCTGTTTTTT. V is TRBV5-1 and J is TRBJ2-2, with TRBD1 matching over 7 bases. The germline CDR1 and CDR2 sequences are SGHRS and YFSETQ. The CDR3 extends over 14 amino acids. The ends lost 4 bases at V and 6 bases at J; junction bases unmatched: 6. Complete variable domain (other parts from reference TRBV5-1 and TRBJ2-2): KAGVTQTPRYLIKTRGQQVTLSCSPISGHRSVSWYQQTPGQGLQFLFEYFSETQRNKGNFPGRFSGRQFSNSRSEMNVSTLELGDSALYLCASSTTGDSGELFFGEGSRLTVL.

As concerns this clonotype: The junction differs from germline at one of its ends, possibly a read error. The J gene is TRBJ1-6, the V gene TRBV9; 8 nucleotides line up with TRBD1. Germline V gives CDR1 SGDLS, CDR2 YYNGEE. The CDR3 contains 16 residues. The CDR3 DNA is TGTGCCAGCAGCGTAGACCCCAGGGGGCTAAATTCATCCCTCCACTTT. This gives the protein CASSVDPRGLNSSLHF.

This clonotype has at least ten counts. The rearrangement joins TRBV6-5 to TRBJ1-3; no clear D. Trimming took 8 bases from V and 3 from J, leaving 17 bases between them. In germline, CDR1 is MNHEY, CDR2 SVGAGI. The CDR3 is 15 amino acids. The CDR3: CASRERGGLGNTIYF. The DNA for the CDR3 is TGTGCCAGCCGGGAAAGAGGAGGGCTTGGAAACACCATATATTTT.

This clonotype was counted between two and nine times. The chain has TRBV29-1 and TRBJ2-1, with TRBD2 matching 7 bases. Unmatched junction bases numbered 13, after V lost 7 bases and J lost 7 bases. The CDR3 contains 14 residues. Germline CDR1 and CDR2: SQVTM and ANQGSEA. The CDR3 coding sequence is TGCAGCGCTGATTGGGGCACCGGGGGGAATGAGCAGTTCTTC. It is translated as CSADWGTGGNEQFF.

This clonotype occurred a few times. The J gene is TRBJ2-1, the V gene TRBV7-2; a possible D gene is TRBD2 (6 bases). Germline V gene data show CDR1 as SGHTA and CDR2 as FQGNSA. CDR3 length: 14 residues. V was shortened by 5 bases and J by 8 bases, with 16 bases between the two germline ends. DNA for the CDR3: TGTGCCAGCAGCCGCGGACTACAAGTCGATGAGCAGTTCTTC. This codes for CASSRGLQVDEQFF. Supplemented by reference TRBV7-2 and TRBJ2-1, the full variable domain reads GAGVSQSPSNKVTEKGKDVELRCDPISGHTALYWYRQSLGQGLEFLIYFQGNSAPDKSGLPSDRFSAERTGGSVSTLTIQRTQQEDSAVYLCASSRGLQVDEQFFGPGTRLTVL.

This clonotype was seen repeatedly, ten times or more. Written as DNA, the CDR3 is TGTGCCAGTACAAGGGCAGTGAACACCGGGGAGCTGTTTTTT. Translation gives CASTRAVNTGELFF. V is TRBV19 and J is TRBJ2-2; no reliable D call. V lost 7 bases and J 1 base, leaving 10 bases between the germline ends. This CDR3 region has 14 residues. Per germline, CDR1 LNHDA and CDR2 SQIVND (reference sequence).

The sample holds a few counts of this clonotype. The rearrangement joins TRBV6-5 to TRBJ2-7; D may be TRBD1 or TRBD2 (5 bases each). Germline V lookup: CDR1 MNHEY, CDR2 SVGAGI. The CDR3 has 12 residues. V was shortened by 1 base and J by 6 bases, with 7 bases between the two germline ends. The CDR3 protein is CASSYFGAEQYF. DNA for the CDR3: TGTGCCAGCAGTTACTTCGGGGCCGAGCAGTACTTC.

This clonotype was counted many times. The V gene is TRBV6-6, the J gene TRBJ2-4; maybe TRBD2 (6 bases). V was trimmed by 8 bases and J by 10 bases, leaving 15 bases between them. The length of the CDR3 is 12 residues. Germline V CDR1 and CDR2: MNHNY, SVGAGI (reference sequence). CDR3 nucleotide sequence: TGTGCCAGCCTCGCCGGAGGGAGAATTCAGTACTTC. Its protein product is CASLAGGRIQYF.

This clonotype showed up many times. The chain couples TRBV20-1 to TRBJ2-3, with a weak D call TRBD2 (5 bases). V lost 3 bases and J lost 1, with 8 bases in between. The CDR3 totals 13 residues. Germline CDR1 and CDR2: DFQATT and SNEGSKA (reference sequence). CDR3 in DNA: TGCAGTGCTAGGGACTTCCGCACAGATACGCAGTATTTT. It is translated as CSARDFRTDTQYF.

The J gene is TRBJ2-3, the V gene TRBV20-1; 7 bases are a match to TRBD2. CDR1 is DFQATT and CDR2 is SNEGSKA in the germline V gene (reference sequence). The ends lost 4 bases at V and 1 base at J; junction bases unmatched: 5. This CDR3 has 14 amino acids. The CDR3 coding sequence is TGCAGTGCTAAAACTAGCGTAGGCACAGATACGCAGTATTTT. It yields the protein CSAKTSVGTDTQYF.

The chain couples TRBV3-1 to TRBJ1-2; D remains ambiguous. V lost 3 bases and J lost 13, with 27 bases in between. CDR1 and CDR2 from the germline V gene are LGHDT and YNNKEL (reference sequence). The CDR3 has 16 residues. The CDR3 DNA is TGTGCCAGCAGCCATTTAACGCCGAAGGGTTCCTCTAGGCCCACCTTC. Amino acid sequence: CASSHLTPKGSSRPTF.

The V call is TRBV9, the J call TRBJ2-5; 7 nucleotides line up with TRBD1. Germline V gene sequence: CDR1 SGDLS, CDR2 YYNGEE. The CDR3 extends over 13 amino acids. The junction had 1 base not matched to a gene; V was cut back by 2 bases and J by 3 bases. The CDR3 region is CASSVGTEETQYF. Written as DNA, the CDR3 is TGTGCCAGCAGCGTTGGGACAGAAGAGACCCAGTACTTC.

In its sample, this clonotype was seen many times. The chain recombines TRBV3-1 with TRBJ1-1; D is perhaps TRBD1 (5 bases). The CDR3 spans 12 residues. The germline V gene has CDR1 LGHDT and CDR2 YNNKEL (reference sequence). V was pared by 3 bases and J by 7 bases, with 9 bases between. CDR3: CASSHLDSEAFF. As DNA, the CDR3 is TGTGCCAGCAGCCATCTCGACAGTGAAGCTTTCTTT.

This clonotype was recorded a few times. CDR3 in DNA: TGCAGTGCTAGTCTAGAGGGAGAGACCCAGTACTTC. Encoded protein: CSASLEGETQYF. The gene calls are TRBV20-1 and TRBJ2-5; TRBD2 might be the D (5 bases). Germline CDR1 and CDR2: DFQATT and SNEGSKA (reference sequence). V was trimmed by 3 bases and J by 4 bases, leaving 9 bases between them. This CDR3 contains 12 residues.

This clonotype was picked up many times. This chain uses TRBV28 with TRBJ1-2, with D perhaps TRBD1 (5 bases). The germline V gene has CDR1 MDHEN and CDR2 SYDVKM. The CDR3 runs to 15 residues. The germline V and J ends were trimmed by 5 bases and 2 bases, with 15 bases remaining between them. The chain's CDR3 is CASSGPGQLNYGYTF. The CDR3 DNA reads as TGTGCCAGCAGTGGACCGGGGCAGTTGAACTATGGCTACACCTTC.

The chain is built from TRBV19 and TRBJ1-5; D gene ambiguous. Trimming stripped 6 bases from V and 8 bases from J, with 11 bases between. The CDR3 length is 12 residues. Germline V CDR1 and CDR2: LNHDA, SQIVND (reference sequence). As DNA, the CDR3 is TGTGCCAGTAGATCCGGGGAAGAGCCCCAGCATTTT. This translates into CASRSGEEPQHF. Variable domain in full (rest from reference TRBV19 and TRBJ1-5): DGGITQSPKYLFRKEGQNVTLSCEQNLNHDAMYWYRQDPGQGLRLIYYSQIVNDFQKGDIAEGYSVSREKKESFPLTVTSAQKNPTAFYLCASRSGEEPQHFGDGTRLSIL.

The V and J genes are TRBV28 and TRBJ2-7, with 7 bases that match TRBD2. Per the germline V gene, CDR1 is MDHEN and CDR2 is SYDVKM. This CDR3 has 13 amino acids. With V trimmed by 6 bases and J by 2 bases, 4 bases remained unmatched. For the CDR3, the DNA is TGTGCCAGCAGACCGGGAGGCGCCTACGAGCAGTACTTC. This codes for CASRPGGAYEQYF.

The chain recombines TRBV2 with TRBJ1-5; a weak D match, TRBD1 (5 bases). This CDR3 contains 16 residues. The ends were cut back, 6 bases at V and 0 bases at J, with 15 bases in the middle. Germline CDR1 SNHLY, CDR2 FYNNEI. The CDR3 spells CASSGREGYSNQPQHF. The CDR3 bases are TGTGCCAGCAGCGGACGGGAGGGGTATAGCAATCAGCCCCAGCATTTT.

This clonotype showed up just a few times. V and J are TRBV7-3 and TRBJ1-2, with 7 bases matching TRBD1. Germline V CDR1 and CDR2: SGHTA, FQGTGA. The CDR3 loop spans 13 amino acids. V dropped 5 bases and J dropped 6; count of bases not matched to a gene: 6. CDR3 DNA sequence: TGTGCCAGCAGCCTAGACAGGGCTCATGGCTACACCTTC. Its translation is CASSLDRAHGYTF.